The text below deals with one T cell receptor (beta chain). Its antigen remains unidentified. This entry belongs to a study of tumor-infiltrating lymphocytes in primary liver carcinoma. Study in general: Yields of productive TCRbeta reads ranged from roughly 3.65 to 7.13 million per sample and were similar across tissue types.

The CDR3 has 16 residues. From germline, CDR1 is KGHDR and CDR2 SFDVKD. Deletions cut 2 bases from V and 0 bases from J, with 11 bases between. With a constant-region primer, TCR beta cDNA was made from 500 ng of total RNA. Construction of TCR beta libraries relied on three successive nested multiplex PCR rounds employing slightly modified ARM-PCR. TRBV1-TRBV30 forward primers paired with a C-beta reverse primer drove the first two PCR rounds, around 10 cycles each. One entry per CDR3 protein, called by TCRdb with MiXCR from the multiplex PCR reads. The sample has about 50,000 distinct CDR3 sequences, around 82% seen once. Study conclusions and caveats: Among the pair types, tumor region pairs showed more overlap than tumor-adjacent and tumor-blood pairs. Tumor samples exhibited a significantly greater top-250-clone fraction than blood samples (p = 0.039).

From unsorted bulk tissue weighing roughly 18-31 mg, DNA and RNA were co-extracted. This sequence joins TRBV24-1 and TRBJ2-3, with D tentatively TRBD2 (6 bases). Sequencing input: liver tumor tissue from sampling region 5. Subset indicated: tumor region T5, tumor centre. The sequence was collected from a man in his forties with primary liver carcinoma and hepatitis B virus infection. This chain's CDR3 is CATSDCSGVSTDTQYF. CDR3 DNA sequence: TGTGCCACCAGTGATTGCTCGGGAGTTAGCACAGATACGCAGTATTTT.